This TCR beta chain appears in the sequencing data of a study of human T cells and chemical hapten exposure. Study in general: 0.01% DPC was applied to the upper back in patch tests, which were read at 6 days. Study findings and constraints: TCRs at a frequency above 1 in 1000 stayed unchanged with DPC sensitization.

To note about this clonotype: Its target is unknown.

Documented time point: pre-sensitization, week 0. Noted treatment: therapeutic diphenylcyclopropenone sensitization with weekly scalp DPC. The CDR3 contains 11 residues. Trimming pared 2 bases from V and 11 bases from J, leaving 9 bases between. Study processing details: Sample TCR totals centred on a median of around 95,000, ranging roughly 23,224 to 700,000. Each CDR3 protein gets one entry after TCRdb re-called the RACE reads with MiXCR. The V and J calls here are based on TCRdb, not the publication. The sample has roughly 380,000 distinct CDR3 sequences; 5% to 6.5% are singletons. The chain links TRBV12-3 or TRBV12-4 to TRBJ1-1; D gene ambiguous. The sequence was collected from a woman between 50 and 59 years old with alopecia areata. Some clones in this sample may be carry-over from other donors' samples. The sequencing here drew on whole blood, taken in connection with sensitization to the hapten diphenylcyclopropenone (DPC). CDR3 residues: CASSLKARAFF. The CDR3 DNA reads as TGTGCCAGCAGTTTAAAGGCACGCGCTTTCTTT.